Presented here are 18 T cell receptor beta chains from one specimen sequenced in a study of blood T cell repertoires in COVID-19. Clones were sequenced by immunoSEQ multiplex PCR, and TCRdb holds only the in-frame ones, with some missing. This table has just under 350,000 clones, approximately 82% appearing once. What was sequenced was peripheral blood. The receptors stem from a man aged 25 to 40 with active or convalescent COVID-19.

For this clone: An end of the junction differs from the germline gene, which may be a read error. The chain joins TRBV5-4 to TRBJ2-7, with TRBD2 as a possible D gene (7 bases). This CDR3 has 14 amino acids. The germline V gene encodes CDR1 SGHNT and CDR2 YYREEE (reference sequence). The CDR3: CASNLGGTTYEQYF. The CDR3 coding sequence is TGTGCCAGCAACTTGGGGGGGACAACCTACGAGCAGTACTTC.

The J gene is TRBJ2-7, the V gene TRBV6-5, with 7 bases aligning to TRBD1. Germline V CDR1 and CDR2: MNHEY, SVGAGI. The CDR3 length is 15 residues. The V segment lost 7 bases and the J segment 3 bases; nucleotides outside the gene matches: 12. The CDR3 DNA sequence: TGTGCCAGCAACAGAGACCGGGACAGCATCTACGAGCAGTACTTC. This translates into CASNRDRDSIYEQYF.

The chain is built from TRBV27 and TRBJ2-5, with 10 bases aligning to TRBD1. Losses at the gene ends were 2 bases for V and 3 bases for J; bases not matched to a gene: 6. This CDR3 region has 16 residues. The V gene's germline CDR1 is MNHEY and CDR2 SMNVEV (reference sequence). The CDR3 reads CASSLRQGARKETQYF. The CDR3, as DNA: TGTGCCAGCAGTTTACGACAGGGGGCGCGAAAAGAGACCCAGTACTTC.

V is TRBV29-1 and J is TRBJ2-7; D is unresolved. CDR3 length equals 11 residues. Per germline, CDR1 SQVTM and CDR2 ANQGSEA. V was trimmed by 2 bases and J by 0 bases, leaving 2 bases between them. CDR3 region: CSVERSYEQYF. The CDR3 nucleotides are TGCAGCGTTGAACGCTCCTACGAGCAGTACTTC.

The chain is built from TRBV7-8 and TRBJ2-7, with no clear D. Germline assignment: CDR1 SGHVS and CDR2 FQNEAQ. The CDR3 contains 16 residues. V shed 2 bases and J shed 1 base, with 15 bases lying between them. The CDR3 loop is CASSLSVLYRSYEQYF. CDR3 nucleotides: TGTGCCAGCAGCTTATCCGTCCTGTACAGATCCTACGAGCAGTACTTC.

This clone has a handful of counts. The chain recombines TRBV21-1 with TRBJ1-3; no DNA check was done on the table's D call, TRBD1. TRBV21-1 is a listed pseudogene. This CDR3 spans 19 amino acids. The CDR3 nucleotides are TGTGCCAGCAGCAAAGTCGAGACAGGGGCCCCGAGATCTGGAAACACCATATATTTT. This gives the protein CASSKVETGAPRSGNTIYF.

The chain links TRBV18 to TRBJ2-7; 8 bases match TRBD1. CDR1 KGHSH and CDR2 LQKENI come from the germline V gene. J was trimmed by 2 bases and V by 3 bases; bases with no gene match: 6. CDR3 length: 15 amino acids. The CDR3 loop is CASSPLGTGPYEQYF. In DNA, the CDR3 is TGTGCCAGCTCACCTTTGGGGACAGGACCCTACGAGCAGTACTTC.

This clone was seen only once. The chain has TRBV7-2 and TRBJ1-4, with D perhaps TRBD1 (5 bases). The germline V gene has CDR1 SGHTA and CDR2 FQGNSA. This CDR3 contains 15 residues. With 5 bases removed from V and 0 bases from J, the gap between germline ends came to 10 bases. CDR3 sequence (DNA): TGTGCCAGCAGCCCCCAGACAGCAACTAATGAAAAACTGTTTTTT. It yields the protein CASSPQTATNEKLFF.

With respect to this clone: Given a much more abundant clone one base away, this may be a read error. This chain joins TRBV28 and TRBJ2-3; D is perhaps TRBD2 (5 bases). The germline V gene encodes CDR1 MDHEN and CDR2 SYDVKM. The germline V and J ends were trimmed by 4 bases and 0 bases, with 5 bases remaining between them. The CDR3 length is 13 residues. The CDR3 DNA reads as TGTGCCAGCAGTTGGACTAGCACAGATACGCAGTATTTT. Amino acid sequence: CASSWTSTDTQYF. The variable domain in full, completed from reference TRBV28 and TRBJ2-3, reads DVKVTQSSRYLVKRTGEKVFLECVQDMDHENMFWYRQDPGLGLRLIYFSYDVKMKEKGDIPEGYSVSREKKERFSLILESASTNQTSMYLCASSWTSTDTQYFGPGTRLTVL.

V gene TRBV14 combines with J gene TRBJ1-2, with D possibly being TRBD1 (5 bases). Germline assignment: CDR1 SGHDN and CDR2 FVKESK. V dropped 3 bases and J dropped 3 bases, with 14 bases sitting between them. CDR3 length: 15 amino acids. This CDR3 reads CASSQNPVRDYGYTF. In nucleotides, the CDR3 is TGTGCCAGCAGCCAGAACCCGGTCAGGGACTATGGCTACACCTTC.

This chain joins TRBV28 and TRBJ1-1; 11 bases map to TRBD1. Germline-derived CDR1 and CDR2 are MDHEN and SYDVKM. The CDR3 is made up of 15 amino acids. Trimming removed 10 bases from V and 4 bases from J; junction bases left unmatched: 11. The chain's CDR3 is CATVGQGGMGTEAFF. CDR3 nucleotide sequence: TGTGCCACCGTGGGACAGGGGGGCATGGGCACTGAAGCTTTCTTT.

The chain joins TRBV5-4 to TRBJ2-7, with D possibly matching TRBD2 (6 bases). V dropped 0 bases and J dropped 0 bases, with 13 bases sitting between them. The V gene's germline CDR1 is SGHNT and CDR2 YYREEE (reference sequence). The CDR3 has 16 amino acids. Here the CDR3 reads CASSLVASASSYEQYF. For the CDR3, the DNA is TGTGCCAGCAGCTTGGTGGCTAGCGCCAGCTCCTACGAGCAGTACTTC.

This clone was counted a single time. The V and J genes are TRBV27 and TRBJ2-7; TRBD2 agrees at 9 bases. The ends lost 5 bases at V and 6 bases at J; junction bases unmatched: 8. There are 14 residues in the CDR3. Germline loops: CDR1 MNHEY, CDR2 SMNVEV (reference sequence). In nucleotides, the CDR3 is TGTGCCAGCAGTGCGAGCGGGGGGTCCCCCGAGCAGTACTTC. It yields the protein CASSASGGSPEQYF.

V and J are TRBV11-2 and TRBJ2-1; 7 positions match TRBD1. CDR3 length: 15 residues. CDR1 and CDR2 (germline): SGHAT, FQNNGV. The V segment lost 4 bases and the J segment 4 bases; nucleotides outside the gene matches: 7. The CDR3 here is CASSSSGTAYNEQFF. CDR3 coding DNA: TGTGCCAGCAGCTCCTCCGGGACAGCGTACAATGAGCAGTTCTTC.

This chain's CDR3 is CASSLQGSNEQFF. As DNA, the CDR3 is TGCGCCAGCAGCCTACAGGGTAGTAATGAGCAGTTCTTC. The chain is built from TRBV4-1 and TRBJ2-1; D is perhaps TRBD1 (6 bases). This CDR3 comprises 13 residues. Germline-derived CDR1 and CDR2 are MGHRA and YSYEKL. Trimming left V 4 bases short and J 7 bases short, with 11 bases between.

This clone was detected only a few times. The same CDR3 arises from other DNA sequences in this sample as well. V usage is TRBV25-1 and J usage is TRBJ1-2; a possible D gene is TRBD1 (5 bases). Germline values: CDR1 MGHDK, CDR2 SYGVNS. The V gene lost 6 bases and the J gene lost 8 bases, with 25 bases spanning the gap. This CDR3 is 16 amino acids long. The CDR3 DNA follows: TGTGCCAGCAGCGAAGGAGAAACAGGTGCCCCGGCCGGCTACACCTTC. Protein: CASSEGETGAPAGYTF.

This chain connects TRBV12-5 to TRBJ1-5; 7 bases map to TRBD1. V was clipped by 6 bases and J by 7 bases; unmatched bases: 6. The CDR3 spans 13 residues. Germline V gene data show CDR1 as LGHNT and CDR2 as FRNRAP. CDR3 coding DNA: TGTGCTAGTGGCGACAGGGCTGAGCAGCCCCAGCATTTT. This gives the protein CASGDRAEQPQHF.

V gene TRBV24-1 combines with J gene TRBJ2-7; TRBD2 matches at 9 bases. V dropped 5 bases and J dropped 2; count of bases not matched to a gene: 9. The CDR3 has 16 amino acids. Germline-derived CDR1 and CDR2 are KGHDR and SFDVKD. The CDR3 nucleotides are TGTGCCACCAGTGGCGGGGGGACTAGCCGAGCCTACGAGCAGTACTTC. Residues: CATSGGGTSRAYEQYF.